Presented here are 14 T cell receptor beta chains from one specimen sequenced in a study of T-cell memory formation after mild COVID-19. Each CDR3 protein is one row after TCRdb ran MiXCR on the 5' RACE reads. The sample holds roughly 49,000 distinct CDR3 sequences, roughly a quarter seen once. The specimen was PBMCs or a T cell subset sorted from them (not recorded which). These receptors were taken from a man between 18 and 35 years old who had mild COVID-19 (a few samples of this study predate the infection). Cell type and time point are not known.

This clonotype was detected only a few times. V is TRBV4-1 and J is TRBJ2-4; D remains unclear. The germline V gene has CDR1 MGHRA and CDR2 YSYEKL. The CDR3 contains 16 residues. V was shortened by 1 base and J by 0 bases, with 10 bases between the two germline ends. The CDR3 nucleotides read TGCGCCAGCAGCCAAGGCGATGTACTAGCCAAAAACATTCAGTACTTC. It is translated as CASSQGDVLAKNIQYF.

This clonotype was counted a few times. The chain couples TRBV5-1 to TRBJ2-7, with D perhaps TRBD1 or TRBD2 (5 bases each). Trimming cost V 2 bases and J 3 bases, with 15 bases left between them. Germline V gene lookup returns CDR1 SGHRS and CDR2 YFSETQ. This CDR3 spans 15 amino acids. CDR3 bases: TGCGCCAGCAGCTTTAATCGGGGACCATTCTACGAGCAGTACTTC. It yields the protein CASSFNRGPFYEQYF.

V gene TRBV11-1 combines with J gene TRBJ1-1, with a possible D match to TRBD1 (5 bases). Trimming took 3 bases from V and 0 from J, leaving 20 bases between them. The CDR3 is 18 amino acids. The V gene's germline CDR1 is SGHAT and CDR2 FQDESV (reference sequence). The CDR3: CASSFIATGTLLNTEAFF. In DNA, the CDR3 is TGTGCCAGCAGCTTTATAGCCACCGGGACGCTCTTGAACACTGAAGCTTTCTTT.

V and J are TRBV6-5 and TRBJ2-7, with TRBD2 matching 7 bases. J was trimmed by 7 bases and V by 6 bases; bases with no gene match: 6. This CDR3 has 12 amino acids. CDR1 and CDR2 from the germline V gene are MNHEY and SVGAGI. This CDR3 is CASRPRRGEQYF. CDR3 in DNA: TGTGCCAGCAGGCCCAGGCGGGGGGAGCAGTACTTC.

V and J are TRBV7-9 and TRBJ2-7, with D unresolved. Germline V gene sequence: CDR1 SEHNR, CDR2 FQNEAQ (reference sequence). The V end lost 4 bases, the J end lost 3 bases, and 10 bases lay between the germline ends. The CDR3 is 13 residues long. CDR3 residues: CASSSTTDYEQYV. Written as DNA, the CDR3 is TGTGCCAGCAGCTCAACGACCGACTACGAGCAGTACGTC.

V and J are TRBV4-1 and TRBJ1-1; 9 nucleotides match TRBD1. Germline V gene lookup returns CDR1 MGHRA and CDR2 YSYEKL. There are 15 residues in the CDR3. With 3 bases clipped from V and 5 bases from J, the junction kept 7 bases outside the gene matches. In nucleotides, the CDR3 is TGCGCCAGCAGCCAGGCCGGGACAGGGCTGACTGAAGCTTTCTTT. Its translation: CASSQAGTGLTEAFF.

The chain couples TRBV19 to TRBJ1-1; TRBD1 might be the D (6 bases). Germline CDR1 is LNHDA and CDR2 is SQIVND (reference sequence). The CDR3 spans 15 residues. The V end lost 7 bases, the J end lost 4 bases, and 19 bases lay between the germline ends. The CDR3 sequence is CASNPSGGAGTEAFF. DNA for the CDR3: TGTGCCAGTAACCCCTCCGGGGGCGCGGGCACTGAAGCTTTCTTT.

V gene TRBV11-2 combines with J gene TRBJ1-1, with D possibly being TRBD1 (6 bases). Germline V gene sequence: CDR1 SGHAT, CDR2 FQNNGV. This CDR3 is built from 13 residues. V dropped 5 bases and J dropped 2 bases, with 9 bases sitting between them. The CDR3 region is CASSTGTNTEAFF. The CDR3 nucleotides read TGTGCCAGCAGCACAGGGACTAACACTGAAGCTTTCTTT.

This clonotype was detected a few times. J is TRBJ2-1 and V is TRBV4-1, with a tentative D call TRBD1 (6 bases). From germline, CDR1 is MGHRA and CDR2 YSYEKL. With 1 base removed from V and 10 bases from J, the gap between germline ends came to 20 bases. The CDR3 sequence is 16 residues long. CDR3 nucleotides: TGCGCCAGCAGCCAAGCGAGCAGAACAGGGAAAGGCGAGCAGTTCTTC. Protein: CASSQASRTGKGEQFF.

This chain uses TRBV20-1 with TRBJ2-2; TRBD1 aligns across 10 bases. Trimming at V came to 2 bases and at J to 3 bases, leaving 6 bases not matched to a gene. The CDR3 has 16 residues. Per the germline V gene, CDR1 is DFQATT and CDR2 is SNEGSKA (reference sequence). CDR3 residues: CSARPWTGGDTGELFF. The DNA of the CDR3 is TGCAGTGCTAGACCGTGGACAGGGGGAGACACCGGGGAGCTGTTTTTT.

This clonotype has just a few counts. This chain connects TRBV4-1 to TRBJ1-2; no clear D. Germline lookup yields CDR1 MGHRA and CDR2 YSYEKL. The length of the CDR3 is 13 residues. The V end lost 1 base, the J end lost 8 bases, and 11 bases lay between the germline ends. CDR3 residues: CASSQVPGAGYTF. CDR3 nucleotide sequence: TGCGCCAGCAGCCAAGTCCCGGGCGCGGGCTACACCTTC.

This chain connects TRBV23-1 to TRBJ2-5; possibly TRBD1 or TRBD2 for D (5 bases each). TRBV23-1 is an ORF; its function is uncertain. V lost 3 bases to trimming and J lost 1 base, with 21 bases between them. The CDR3 totals 18 residues. The CDR3 region has the DNA TGCGCCAGCAGTCATTCCCGCGGTCCGGGACGGATCCAAGAGACCCAGTACTTC. It translates to CASSHSRGPGRIQETQYF.

This clonotype has more than one count but fewer than ten. This CDR3 is CASSLGGENEQFF. CDR3 DNA sequence: TGCGCCAGCAGCCTCGGGGGGGAGAATGAGCAGTTCTTC. The rearrangement joins TRBV4-3 to TRBJ2-1, with TRBD2 matching over 8 bases. V was pared by 4 bases and J by 7 bases, with 3 bases of the junction left unmatched. The CDR3 length is 13 residues. CDR1 and CDR2 (germline): LGHNA, YSLEER.

This clonotype was detected only a few times. The V and J genes are TRBV5-1 and TRBJ1-2; maybe TRBD1 (5 bases). The CDR3 totals 16 residues. Germline V gene data show CDR1 as SGHRS and CDR2 as YFSETQ. Trimming cost V 0 bases and J 2 bases, with 14 bases left between them. CDR3 in DNA: TGCGCCAGCAGCTTGGTGGGGGATTTCTTAAACTATGGCTACACCTTC. As protein: CASSLVGDFLNYGYTF.